The rows below give T cell receptor beta chains drawn from one sample of a study of T cells in narcolepsy. Using immunoSEQ multiplex PCR, the repertoire was profiled, and TCRdb retains in-frame clones only, with some absent. The sample consists of approximately 26,000 clones, approximately 80% of them appearing once. Sequenced material: memory (CD45RA-) CD4+ T cells from blood. The receptor source for this set is a human donor in good health. Each CDR3 is given with its conserved first and last residue. A D gene is named only where the DNA matches it firmly. Some rows mark clone size as missing; the rest say once, few, many or name a class of expanded clone.

D	size	J	V	CDR3	DNA
TRBD1	NA	TRBJ2-7	TRBV11-1	CASSPDRVSYEQYF	TGTGCCAGCAGCCCCGACAGGGTATCCTACGAGCAGTACTTC
TRBD2	NA	TRBJ2-1	TRBV19	CASTPTSGNRNEQFF	TGTGCCAGTACCCCGACTAGCGGGAACAGAAATGAGCAGTTCTTC
NA	NA	TRBJ1-4	TRBV4-2	CASSQELAGRGEKLFF	TGTGCCAGCAGCCAAGAGTTGGCGGGGCGAGGGGAAAAACTGTTTTTT
NA	NA	TRBJ2-6	TRBV7-6	CASSPQRSGANVLTF	TGTGCCAGCAGCCCGCAAAGGTCTGGGGCCAACGTCCTGACTTTC
TRBD1	NA	TRBJ1-1	TRBV19	CASSILAGGLNTEAFF	TGTGCCAGTAGTATTTTGGCAGGGGGCCTCAACACTGAAGCTTTCTTT
TRBD1	NA	TRBJ1-1	TRBV7-6	CASSSGQGSDTEAFF	TGTGCCAGCAGCTCGGGACAGGGTTCGGACACTGAAGCTTTCTTT
NA	few	TRBJ2-3	TRBV4-1	CASSPKGLPVLPDTQYF	TGCGCCAGCAGCCCCAAGGGACTTCCTGTTCTCCCAGATACGCAGTATTTT
TRBD2	NA	TRBJ2-3	TRBV5-8	CASSFVSSGSTDTQYF	TGTGCCAGCAGCTTCGTGTCTAGCGGGAGCACAGATACGCAGTATTTT
NA	NA	TRBJ2-7	TRBV6-5	CASSSPYEQYF	TGTGCCAGCAGTTCCCCCTACGAGCAGTACTTC
NA	NA	TRBJ2-7	TRBV5-5	CASSLPGRSSYEQYF	TGTGCCAGCAGCTTGCCAGGTCGATCTTCCTACGAGCAGTACTTC
NA	NA	TRBJ1-4	TRBV27	CASSPRRGYNEKLFF	TGTGCCAGCAGCCCGCGCAGGGGCTATAATGAAAAACTGTTTTTT
TRBD1	NA	TRBJ2-5	TRBV4-2	CASSASGTAIGTQYF	TGTGCCAGCAGCGCTTCGGGGACAGCCATCGGGACCCAGTACTTC
NA	NA	TRBJ1-4	TRBV5-1	CASSVTRLGGNEKLFF	TGCGCCAGCTCCGTAACCCGCTTAGGGGGTAATGAAAAACTGTTTTTT
TRBD1	NA	TRBJ2-5	TRBV28	CASRGTGGETQYF	TGTGCCAGCAGGGGGACAGGGGGAGAGACCCAGTACTTC
TRBD1	NA	TRBJ1-2	TRBV27	CASSFRQGVRNGYTF	TGTGCCAGCAGTTTCCGACAGGGGGTAAGGAATGGCTACACCTTC
NA	NA	TRBJ1-5	TRBV6-4	CASRPTDNSNQPQHF	TGTGCCAGCAGACCGACAGATAATAGCAATCAGCCCCAGCATTTT
NA	NA	TRBJ2-2	TRBV7-7	CASSLTRSNTGELFF	TGTGCTAGCAGCTTGACACGATCGAACACCGGGGAGCTGTTTTTT
NA	NA	TRBJ1-2	TRBV6-4	CASSEGLQGRGVYGYTF	TGTGCCAGCAGTGAGGGTTTGCAGGGCCGCGGAGTCTATGGCTACACCTTC
NA	NA	TRBJ1-2	TRBV30	CAWSVNYGYTF	TGTGCCTGGAGTGTTAACTATGGCTACACCTTC
NA	NA	TRBJ2-3	TRBV19	CASSVGPGAGTDTQYF	TGTGCCAGTAGTGTTGGGCCGGGGGCAGGCACAGATACGCAGTATTTT
TRBD2	NA	TRBJ2-2	TRBV11-1	CASSRILAGAGELFF	TGTGCCAGCAGCCGAATCCTAGCGGGGGCCGGGGAGCTGTTTTTT
NA	NA	TRBJ2-7	TRBV28	CASSFPPSYEQYF	TGTGCCAGCAGTTTCCCCCCAAGTTACGAGCAGTACTTC
NA	NA	TRBJ2-6	TRBV27	CASRGAGANVLTF	TGTGCCAGCCGAGGGGCAGGGGCCAACGTCCTGACTTTC
TRBD2	NA	TRBJ2-3	TRBV4-1	CASSHGRLAGGTDTQYF	TGCGCCAGCAGCCATGGCAGACTAGCGGGAGGCACAGATACGCAGTATTTT
NA	once	TRBJ1-1	TRBV6-5	CASSYVRFSRGTEAFF	TGTGCCAGCAGTTACGTCCGGTTCTCTAGGGGCACTGAAGCTTTCTTT
NA	NA	TRBJ1-5	TRBV28	CASSLPGRRSNQPQHF	TGTGCCAGCAGTTTACCGGGACGGCGTAGCAATCAGCCCCAGCATTTT
TRBD2	NA	TRBJ2-7	TRBV30	CAWSVPGGRAGVQYF	TGTGCCTGGAGTGTACCTGGCGGGAGGGCCGGGGTGCAGTACTTC
TRBD2	NA	TRBJ2-1	TRBV30	CAWSVYSGLGTRLNEQFF	TGTGCCTGGAGTGTATACTCCGGACTAGGGACGAGGCTCAATGAGCAGTTCTTC
NA	NA	TRBJ2-7	TRBV7-2	CASSPIGGSHEQYF	TGTGCCAGCAGTCCGATAGGGGGTTCCCACGAGCAGTACTTC
TRBD1	NA	TRBJ1-1	TRBV13	CASSQGQGPGGRGAFF	TGTGCCAGCAGTCAAGGACAGGGGCCCGGGGGCAGGGGAGCTTTCTTT
NA	NA	TRBJ1-1	TRBV6-1	CASSVRSPTEAFF	TGTGCCAGCAGTGTAAGAAGCCCAACTGAAGCTTTCTTT
NA	NA	TRBJ2-7	TRBV27	CASSLRGEQYF	TGTGCCAGCAGTTTAAGGGGAGAGCAGTACTTC
TRBD2	once	TRBJ2-1	TRBV7-3	CASSPIAGTSYNEQFF	TGTGCCAGCAGCCCTATAGCGGGGACCTCCTACAATGAGCAGTTCTTC
NA	NA	TRBJ1-1	TRBV20-1	CSASRGTEAFF	TGCAGTGCTAGTAGGGGTACTGAAGCTTTCTTT
NA	NA	TRBJ1-4	TRBV6-5	CASTSLGGSNEKLFF	TGTGCCAGCACCTCGTTAGGGGGAAGTAATGAAAAACTGTTTTTT
NA	NA	TRBJ1-1	TRBV15	CATSSFGGYTEAFF	TGTGCCACCAGCTCCTTTGGGGGGTACACTGAAGCTTTCTTT
TRBD1	NA	TRBJ2-7	TRBV27	CASSPRATGDVPYEQYF	TGTGCCAGCAGTCCAAGGGCGACAGGGGATGTTCCCTACGAGCAGTACTTC
NA	NA	TRBJ1-1	TRBV28	CASSRITRNTEAFF	TGTGCCAGCAGCCGCATTACGCGGAACACTGAAGCTTTCTTT
TRBD2	NA	TRBJ2-3	TRBV11-2	CASGGGGDTQYF	TGTGCCAGTGGCGGCGGGGGAGATACGCAGTATTTT
NA	NA	TRBJ2-6	TRBV5-4	CASSLARGTNVLTF	TGTGCCAGCAGCTTGGCTAGGGGGACAAACGTCCTGACTTTC
NA	NA	TRBJ2-5	TRBV28	CASSFFGDFQETQYF	TGTGCCAGCAGTTTCTTTGGGGACTTCCAAGAGACCCAGTACTTC
NA	NA	TRBJ1-1	TRBV5-6	CASSLEGPVNTEAFF	TGTGCCAGCAGCTTGGAAGGTCCTGTGAACACTGAAGCTTTCTTT
TRBD2	NA	TRBJ2-7	TRBV28	CASSNSGDSSYEQYF	TGTGCCAGCAGCAATAGCGGGGATAGCTCCTACGAGCAGTACTTC
NA	NA	TRBJ2-1	TRBV25-1	CASSGLTRRINEQFF	TGTGCCAGCAGTGGGCTCACTAGAAGGATCAATGAGCAGTTCTTC
NA	NA	TRBJ1-5	TRBV6-6	CASSYGFPSNQPQHF	TGTGCCAGCAGTTACGGCTTCCCGAGCAATCAGCCCCAGCATTTT
TRBD1	NA	TRBJ1-5	TRBV6-5	CASSENRGQPQHF	TGTGCCAGCAGTGAAAACAGGGGCCAGCCCCAGCATTTT
NA	NA	TRBJ2-5	TRBV6-1	CASSNGLAETQYF	TGTGCCAGCAGTAACGGGCTCGCGGAGACCCAGTACTTC
NA	NA	TRBJ2-3	TRBV5-6	CASSWVSTDTQYF	TGTGCCAGCAGCTGGGTCAGCACAGATACGCAGTATTTT
NA	few	TRBJ2-4	TRBV19	CASTPESPGPTAKNIQYF	TGTGCCAGTACCCCGGAGTCCCCGGGACCGACAGCCAAAAACATTCAGTACTTC
TRBD2	once	TRBJ2-1	TRBV2	CASNFLAGEYNEQFF	TGTGCCAGCAACTTTCTAGCGGGAGAGTACAATGAGCAGTTCTTC
NA	NA	TRBJ2-4	TRBV4-1	CASSQDWGRASNQNIQYF	TGCGCCAGCAGCCAAGACTGGGGCAGGGCGAGTAACCAAAACATTCAGTACTTC
TRBD2	NA	TRBJ2-1	TRBV29-1	CSALGTSSYNEQFF	TGCAGCGCCCTAGGGACTAGCTCCTACAATGAGCAGTTCTTC
NA	once	TRBJ2-5	TRBV19	CASGPQGGTQYF	TGTGCCAGTGGACCCCAGGGGGGGACCCAGTACTTC
NA	NA	TRBJ1-2	TRBV19	CASSPRTDSYGYTF	TGTGCCAGTAGTCCCAGGACCGATTCCTATGGCTACACCTTC
NA	NA	TRBJ1-4	TRBV27	CASSPAGDPDEKLFF	TGTGCCAGCAGTCCTGCTGGGGACCCGGATGAAAAACTGTTTTTT
NA	NA	TRBJ1-5	TRBV30	CAWSDSLDQPQHF	TGTGCCTGGAGTGACAGCCTTGATCAGCCCCAGCATTTT